A selection of T cell receptor beta chains follows, all from one sample in a study of T-cell memory formation after mild COVID-19. TCRdb called the 5' RACE reads again in MiXCR, with one record for every CDR3 protein. The sample shows approximately 340,000 distinct CDR3 sequences, 13% of them seen only once. The source material was PBMCs or a T cell subset sorted from them (not recorded which). The origin of the receptors is a man aged 18 to 35 who had mild COVID-19 (a few samples of this study predate the infection). Cell type and time point are not known. The CDR3 runs from the conserved cysteine through the conserved F or W. The D gene is left open where the match is weak. The size field is filled for only some rows; it gives once, few, many or a size class.

J | D | V | size | DNA | CDR3
TRBJ1-5 | NA | TRBV6-5 | NA | TGTGCCAGCAGTTACTGGGAGGGTCAGCCCCAGCATTTT | CASSYWEGQPQHF
TRBJ1-1 | NA | TRBV7-9 | NA | TGTGCCAGCAGCTTAGTTTCGGTCACTGAAGCTTTCTTT | CASSLVSVTEAFF
TRBJ1-6 | NA | TRBV3-1 | NA | TGTGCCAGCAGCCACATCAGGGATTGGGGAGCACCCCTCCACTTT | CASSHIRDWGAPLHF
TRBJ2-1 | TRBD1 | TRBV6-6 | NA | TGTGCCAGCAGGCTGCCACAGGGGAATGAGCAGTTCTTC | CASRLPQGNEQFF
TRBJ2-2 | TRBD1 | TRBV9 | few | TGTGCCAGCAGCCTCGGGACAGGGAGGGCCGGGGAGCTGTTTTTT | CASSLGTGRAGELFF
TRBJ2-5 | NA | TRBV5-1 | NA | TGCGCCAGCAGCTTGGGGGACCGCGGGGAGACCCAGTACTTC | CASSLGDRGETQYF
TRBJ2-2 | TRBD2 | TRBV6-2/TRBV6-3 | few | TGTGCCAGCAGCCCCGGGGTAGCGGGGGCCCGGGAGCTGTTTTTT | CASSPGVAGARELFF
TRBJ1-4 | NA | TRBV5-1 | few | TGCGCCAGCAGCGGAGGGCCAAACGCTAATGAAAAACTGTTTTTT | CASSGGPNANEKLFF
TRBJ2-1 | NA | TRBV6-2/TRBV6-3 | few | TGTGCCAGCAGTTATCCGAGGAATGAGCAGTTCTTC | CASSYPRNEQFF
TRBJ1-5 | TRBD1 | TRBV6-1 | NA | TGTGCCAGCAGTCAGCTTGGGCTAGGGGGCGCGTGGCAGCCCCAGCATTTT | CASSQLGLGGAWQPQHF
TRBJ1-5 | TRBD1 | TRBV19 | many | TGTGCCAGTAGTGGGACAGGGGCGCGTAGTCAGCCCCAGCATTTT | CASSGTGARSQPQHF
TRBJ1-1 | NA | TRBV9 | few | TGTGCCAGCAGCCCAAGGGGGGGATGGACTGAAGCTTTCTTT | CASSPRGGWTEAFF
TRBJ2-7 | NA | TRBV7-2 | few | TGTGCCAGCAGCTTAGAGCATTCCTACGAGCAGTACTTC | CASSLEHSYEQYF
TRBJ1-1 | TRBD1 | TRBV12-3/TRBV12-4 | once | TGTGCCAGCAGTTTTCGGACAGGGTACACTGAAGCTTTCTTT | CASSFRTGYTEAFF
TRBJ2-5 | NA | TRBV7-2 | NA | TGTGCCAGCAGTTACAGGGCGGAGACCCAGTACTTC | CASSYRAETQYF
TRBJ1-2 | TRBD1 | TRBV5-1 | few | TGCGCCAGCAGCTTGACGACAGGGAGGGATGGCTACACCTTC | CASSLTTGRDGYTF
TRBJ2-7 | NA | TRBV7-3 | NA | TGTGACAGCAGCTTAAGCCCAACCTACGAGCAGTACTTC | CDSSLSPTYEQYF
TRBJ2-5 | NA | TRBV28 | NA | TGTGCCAGCAGTTCCCAACGGGTTGGGGGAGAGACCCAGTACTTC | CASSSQRVGGETQYF
TRBJ2-1 | NA | TRBV6-2/TRBV6-3 | few | TGTGCCAGCAGTCGCCGGACGGTCAGTGAGCAGTTCTTC | CASSRRTVSEQFF
TRBJ1-4 | NA | TRBV27 | NA | TGTGCCAGCAGCCCATCGGCTTGGGGAGACGTAGGTGAAAAACTGTTTTTT | CASSPSAWGDVGEKLFF
TRBJ1-5 | NA | TRBV6-5 | few | TGTGCCAGCAGTTACATCGGGGGGCCGAGCAATCAGCCCCAGCATTTT | CASSYIGGPSNQPQHF
TRBJ1-3 | NA | TRBV12-3/TRBV12-4 | NA | TGTGCCAGCAGTTTACTTCTGAGCTCTGGAAACACCATATATTTT | CASSLLLSSGNTIYF
TRBJ2-7 | TRBD1 | TRBV7-9 | few | TGTGCCAGCAGCTTAACACAGGGGGCGCGCGAGCAGTACTTC | CASSLTQGAREQYF
TRBJ2-6 | TRBD1 | TRBV5-1 | few | TGCGCCAGCAGCTTGAATGGACAGGGGGCAACTGGGGCCAACGTCCTGACTTTC | CASSLNGQGATGANVLTF
TRBJ2-5 | NA | TRBV25-1 | few | TGTGCCAGCAAAGGAGAGACCCAGTACTTC | CASKGETQYF
TRBJ1-2 | NA | TRBV6-5 | NA | TGTGCCAGCAGTTACTCTTCGGGATTCTATGGCTACACCTTC | CASSYSSGFYGYTF
TRBJ2-1 | NA | TRBV11-2 | NA | TGTGCCAGCAGCTTAGGTTCCACAGGAGCCAATGAGCAGTTCTTC | CASSLGSTGANEQFF
TRBJ2-3 | NA | TRBV10-2 | NA | TGCGCCAGCAGACTTTCGATGCGGGGCCGCACAGATACGCAGTATTTT | CASRLSMRGRTDTQYF
TRBJ1-5 | NA | TRBV4-3 | few | TGCGCCAGCAGCCAAGATGAGGGGCAGCAGCCCCAGCATTTT | CASSQDEGQQPQHF
TRBJ2-3 | TRBD1 | TRBV5-1 | NA | TGCGCCAGCAGCATGCAACCCGGGACAGGGGGAGATACGCAGTATTTT | CASSMQPGTGGDTQYF
TRBJ1-3 | NA | TRBV7-9 | few | TGTGCCAGCAGCTTAAGCACAGGGTTCTCTGGAAACACCATATATTTT | CASSLSTGFSGNTIYF